Below, one T cell receptor beta chain is given with its context. What it binds is not known. The junction shows a germline mismatch at one end, possibly a read error. The sample is drawn from a study of T cells in placental villitis. Placentae with high-grade villitis of unknown etiology numbered around nine. Findings and limits, study-wide: Helper, regulatory and cytotoxic T cells, and maternal versus fetal cells, were indistinguishable; gamma-delta receptors were excluded. Expanded clones in villitis of unknown etiology were largely private to each placenta. Placentae with villitis of unknown etiology showed clonal expansion, median clonality 0.057 versus control about 0.006. CMV cases had CMV-specific clone frequency roughly 0.012 versus 0.00096 in villitis of unknown etiology.

Germline CDR1 and CDR2: KGHDR and SFDVKD. There are 14 residues in the CDR3. The immunoSEQ assay was v4. Method: immunoSEQ multiplex PCR; TCRdb's copy keeps in-frame clones and lacks some. The sample carries just under 1,500 clones, about 83% recorded once. This TCR was sampled from a human patient with villitis of unknown etiology; the placental T cells may come from both mother and fetus. Sequenced material: placental tissue containing maternal and fetal cells. The V and J genes are TRBV24-1 and TRBJ1-2; D ambiguous. DNA of the CDR3: TGTGCCACCAGTGATTTGAAAGGGAGGGATGGCTACACTTTC. Translation: CATSDLKGRDGYTF.